The 16 T cell receptor beta chains reported below all come from one sample, sequenced in a study of cytomegalovirus exposure and HLA in healthy donors. Here immunoSEQ multiplex PCR was the method, and the copy in TCRdb shows in-frame clones only, minus some. The sample consists of about 240,000 clones, approximately 86% of them appearing once. The sequencing sample was made of PBMCs. Receptor source: a woman aged 30 to 39 in good health and CMV-seropositive.

The chain couples TRBV28 to TRBJ2-2, with D unclear. Germline V CDR1 and CDR2: MDHEN, SYDVKM. V was trimmed by 3 bases and J by 6 bases, leaving 11 bases between them. The length of the CDR3 is 14 residues. The CDR3 protein is CASSFEQAPGELFF. In DNA form, the CDR3 reads TGTGCCAGCAGTTTTGAGCAGGCCCCCGGGGAGCTGTTTTTT.

This clone was recorded only once. The chain recombines TRBV4-2 with TRBJ1-2; D is ambiguous. Germline lookup yields CDR1 LGHNA and CDR2 YNFKEQ. The CDR3 has 15 amino acids. V was trimmed by 0 bases and J by 5 bases, leaving 13 bases between them. The CDR3 nucleotides read TGTGCCAGCAGCCAAGAAGGCTCGGAGCTATATGGCTACACCTTC. Encoded protein: CASSQEGSELYGYTF.

The chain has TRBV19 and TRBJ1-1; D is uncertain. V was clipped by 5 bases and J by 2 bases, with 9 bases between them. Looked up from germline, CDR1 is LNHDA and CDR2 is SQIVND (reference sequence). The CDR3 contains 13 residues. For the CDR3, the DNA is TGTGCCAGTAGTCAGATGATTAACACTGAAGCTTTCTTT. Its translation: CASSQMINTEAFF.

The chain uses TRBV7-8 and TRBJ2-7; 7 nucleotides align to TRBD2. CDR3 length equals 15 residues. The V gene's germline CDR1 is SGHVS and CDR2 FQNEAQ. The V segment lost 4 bases and the J segment 2 bases; nucleotides outside the gene matches: 8. CDR3 amino acids: CASSSEREFTYEQYF. In DNA, the CDR3 is TGTGCCAGCAGCTCAGAGCGGGAATTCACCTACGAGCAGTACTTC.

The chain carries TRBV14 and TRBJ2-7; tentatively, D is TRBD1 (6 bases). Per germline, CDR1 SGHDN and CDR2 FVKESK. CDR3 length equals 16 residues. V was shortened by 5 bases and J by 1 base, with 18 bases between the two germline ends. CDR3 coding DNA: TGTGCCAGCAGCGTTACCGGACAGACCACATCCTACGAGCAGTACTTC. Translation gives CASSVTGQTTSYEQYF.

V and J are TRBV11-2 and TRBJ2-7; D may be TRBD1 (5 bases). V shed 3 bases and J shed 2 bases, with 11 bases lying between them. Germline lookup yields CDR1 SGHAT and CDR2 FQNNGV. The length of the CDR3 is 14 residues. CDR3 amino acids: CASSLEGVTYEQYF. In DNA form, the CDR3 reads TGTGCCAGCAGCTTGGAAGGGGTAACCTACGAGCAGTACTTC.

V gene TRBV19 combines with J gene TRBJ1-2; no reliable D call. Trimming cost V 1 base and J 2 bases, with 8 bases left between them. Germline values: CDR1 LNHDA, CDR2 SQIVND (reference sequence). The CDR3 is 14 residues long. The CDR3 reads CASSIAGGNYGYTF. The CDR3 nucleotides are TGTGCCAGTAGTATAGCGGGAGGAAACTATGGCTACACCTTC.

The chain employs TRBV4-1 and TRBJ2-5; 8 bases are a match to TRBD2. The CDR3 has 15 residues. CDR1 and CDR2 (germline): MGHRA, YSYEKL. V was clipped by 1 base and J by 7 bases; unmatched bases: 8. The CDR3 loop reads CASSQGSSSGRTQYF. The CDR3 coding sequence is TGCGCCAGCAGCCAAGGGTCGTCGAGCGGGAGGACCCAGTACTTC.

The chain links TRBV2 to TRBJ2-4; 7 bases fit TRBD1. The CDR3 spans 15 residues. Germline assignment: CDR1 SNHLY and CDR2 FYNNEI. V dropped 6 bases and J dropped 0; count of bases not matched to a gene: 5. The CDR3 spells CASRGQTLAKNIQYF. As DNA, the CDR3 is TGTGCCAGCAGGGGACAGACATTAGCCAAAAACATTCAGTACTTC.

J is TRBJ1-2 and V is TRBV7-8; D gene unclear. Germline assignment: CDR1 SGHVS and CDR2 FQNEAQ. The CDR3 runs 15 residues. The V gene lost 1 base and the J gene lost 4 bases, with 13 bases spanning the gap. The CDR3 DNA sequence: TGTGCCAGCAGCTTAGGCCTAGATGGTGGCTATGGCTACACCTTC. Translation gives CASSLGLDGGYGYTF.

The gene calls are TRBV7-9 and TRBJ1-2; tentatively, D is TRBD1 (6 bases). V gave up 0 bases and J gave up 5 bases, with 16 bases separating them. The CDR3 extends over 16 amino acids. Germline assignment: CDR1 SEHNR and CDR2 FQNEAQ (reference sequence). The CDR3 DNA is TGTGCCAGCAGCTTAGCGACGGGCAGGGGAGGGTATGGCTACACCTTC. It encodes CASSLATGRGGYGYTF. The full variable domain, with the rest looked up from reference TRBV7-9 and TRBJ1-2, is DTGVSQNPRHKITKRGQNVTFRCDPISEHNRLYWYRQTLGQGPEFLTYFQNEAQLEKSRLLSDRFSAERPKGSFSTLEIQRTEQGDSAMYLCASSLATGRGGYGYTFGSGTRLTVV.

This clone was counted a few times. The V gene is TRBV5-6, the J gene TRBJ2-4, with D perhaps matching TRBD1 (8 bases). Germline CDR1 and CDR2: SGHDT and YYEEEE. Trimming pared 2 bases from V and 0 bases from J, leaving 18 bases between. This CDR3 spans 18 amino acids. The CDR3 loop is CASSFRQGRDLAKNIQYF. The CDR3 region has the DNA TGTGCCAGCAGCTTCAGACAGGGGAGGGATCTAGCCAAAAACATTCAGTACTTC. Combining the CDR3 with reference TRBV5-6 and TRBJ2-4 gives the whole variable domain DAGVTQSPTHLIKTRGQQVTLRCSPKSGHDTVSWYQQALGQGPQFIFQYYEEEERQRGNFPDRFSGHQFPNYSSELNVNALLLGDSALYLCASSFRQGRDLAKNIQYFGAGTRLSVL.

This clone was counted a single time. V and J are TRBV5-6 and TRBJ2-1; TRBD2 agrees at 9 bases. The V segment lost 2 bases and the J segment 4 bases; nucleotides outside the gene matches: 10. CDR1 is SGHDT, CDR2 YYEEEE, per germline. This CDR3 is built from 17 residues. The CDR3 sequence: CASSLPGASGTYNEQFF. DNA of the CDR3: TGTGCCAGCAGCTTACCAGGAGCTAGCGGGACATACAATGAGCAGTTCTTC.

Concerning this clone: Distinct nucleotide sequences in the sample also encode this CDR3. The chain links TRBV5-1 to TRBJ2-2, with D maybe TRBD2 (5 bases). Germline CDR1 is SGHRS and CDR2 is YFSETQ. The length of the CDR3 is 14 residues. Between the trimmed V and J ends, which lost 4 bases and 1 base, there was a span of 8 bases. CDR3 loop: CASSRTGNTGELFF. CDR3 nucleotides: TGCGCCAGCAGCCGGACTGGGAACACCGGGGAGCTGTTTTTT.

The chain combines TRBV5-1 with TRBJ2-3; D may be TRBD1 (6 bases). Per germline, CDR1 SGHRS and CDR2 YFSETQ. Trimming pared 3 bases from V and 6 bases from J, leaving 14 bases between. The CDR3 is 14 residues long. The CDR3 DNA is TGCGCCAGCAGCTCCGGGACACCCGTGGATACGCAGTATTTT. The encoded protein is CASSSGTPVDTQYF.

This chain uses TRBV5-6 with TRBJ2-7; D perhaps matches TRBD2 (5 bases). The CDR3 is made up of 14 amino acids. The germline V gene encodes CDR1 SGHDT and CDR2 YYEEEE. Trimming took 2 bases from V and 9 from J, leaving 18 bases between them. The CDR3 here is CASSFLDFTGVQYF. CDR3 sequence (DNA): TGTGCCAGCAGCTTTCTGGACTTCACCGGGGTGCAGTACTTC.